Included here is one TCR beta chain sequence, with context. Clones were read by immunoSEQ multiplex PCR, and TCRdb kept only the in-frame ones, dropping some. The sample has 150,000 or so clones, about four fifths seen once; the top ten hold approximately 5.7%. This sample is part of a study of blood T cell repertoires in COVID-19. As for the study in general: Samples of COVID-19 (acute and convalescent) were obtained from the United States, Italy and Spain.

V dropped 4 bases and J dropped 1; count of bases not matched to a gene: 4. CDR3 length: 14 amino acids. Germline values: CDR1 SGHNT, CDR2 YYREEE (reference sequence). In terms of age and location, participants ranged from roughly 18 to 95 years and lived in about two dozen US areas. Cohort allocation depended upon clinical history that participants reported. During the 2 weeks before they entered the study, exposed participants had met someone with a PCR-confirmed or clinician-diagnosed COVID-19 case. The V call is TRBV5-4, the J call TRBJ1-1, with TRBD1 matching over 7 bases. Sequencing input: PBMCs or T cells enriched from blood (not recorded which). The receptor's source is a woman aged 45 to 65 who had been exposed to COVID-19. DNA of the CDR3: TGTGCCAGCAGCACGACAGGGCCGAACACTGAAGCTTTCTTT. Translation: CASSTTGPNTEAFF.